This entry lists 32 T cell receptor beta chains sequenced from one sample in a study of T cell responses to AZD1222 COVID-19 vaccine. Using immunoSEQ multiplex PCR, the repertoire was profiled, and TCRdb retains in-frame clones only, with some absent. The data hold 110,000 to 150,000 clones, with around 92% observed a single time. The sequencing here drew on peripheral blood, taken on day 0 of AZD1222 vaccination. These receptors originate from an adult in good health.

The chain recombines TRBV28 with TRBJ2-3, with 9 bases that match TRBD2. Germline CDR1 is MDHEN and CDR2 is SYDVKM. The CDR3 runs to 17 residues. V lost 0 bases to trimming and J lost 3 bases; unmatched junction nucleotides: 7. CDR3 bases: TGTGCCAGCAGTTTATGGGGTAGCGGGGGACGGACAGATACGCAGTATTTT. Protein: CASSLWGSGGRTDTQYF. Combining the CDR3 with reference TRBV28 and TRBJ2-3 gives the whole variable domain DVKVTQSSRYLVKRTGEKVFLECVQDMDHENMFWYRQDPGLGLRLIYFSYDVKMKEKGDIPEGYSVSREKKERFSLILESASTNQTSMYLCASSLWGSGGRTDTQYFGPGTRLTVL.

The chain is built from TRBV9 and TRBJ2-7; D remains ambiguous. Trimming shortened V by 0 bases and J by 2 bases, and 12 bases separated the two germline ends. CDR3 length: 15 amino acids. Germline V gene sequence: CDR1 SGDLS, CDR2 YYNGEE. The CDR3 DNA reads TGTGCCAGCAGCGTAGGGAAGGGCGGAACCTACGAGCAGTACTTC. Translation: CASSVGKGGTYEQYF.

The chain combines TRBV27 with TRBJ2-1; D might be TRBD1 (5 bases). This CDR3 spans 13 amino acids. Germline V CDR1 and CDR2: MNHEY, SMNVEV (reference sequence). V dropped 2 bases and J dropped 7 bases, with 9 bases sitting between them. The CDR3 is CASSLRPGNEQFF. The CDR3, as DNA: TGTGCCAGCAGTTTAAGGCCAGGGAATGAGCAGTTCTTC.

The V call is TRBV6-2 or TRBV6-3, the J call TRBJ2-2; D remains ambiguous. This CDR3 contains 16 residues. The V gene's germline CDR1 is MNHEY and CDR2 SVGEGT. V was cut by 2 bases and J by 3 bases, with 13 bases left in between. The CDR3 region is CASSYPHDPYTGELFF. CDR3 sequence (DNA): TGTGCCAGCAGTTACCCGCACGACCCCTACACCGGGGAGCTGTTTTTT.

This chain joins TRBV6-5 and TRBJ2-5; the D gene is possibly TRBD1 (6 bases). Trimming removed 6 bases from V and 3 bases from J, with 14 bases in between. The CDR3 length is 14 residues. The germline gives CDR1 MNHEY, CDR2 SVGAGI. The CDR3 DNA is TGTGCCAGCAGAGACTCCGGGACAAAAGAGACCCAGTACTTC. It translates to CASRDSGTKETQYF.

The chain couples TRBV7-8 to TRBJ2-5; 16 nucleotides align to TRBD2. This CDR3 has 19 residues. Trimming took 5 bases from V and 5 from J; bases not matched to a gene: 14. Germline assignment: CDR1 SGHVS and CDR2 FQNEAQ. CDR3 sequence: CASSQTSGLAGGPRETQYF. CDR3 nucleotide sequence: TGTGCCAGCAGCCAAACATCGGGACTAGCGGGGGGGCCGAGGGAGACCCAGTACTTC.

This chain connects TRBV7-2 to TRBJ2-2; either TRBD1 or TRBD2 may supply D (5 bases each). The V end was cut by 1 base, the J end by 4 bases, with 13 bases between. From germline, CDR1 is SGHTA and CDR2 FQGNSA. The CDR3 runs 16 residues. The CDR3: CASSLGWDRLTGELFF. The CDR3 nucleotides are TGTGCCAGCAGCTTAGGGTGGGACCGGCTCACCGGGGAGCTGTTTTTT.

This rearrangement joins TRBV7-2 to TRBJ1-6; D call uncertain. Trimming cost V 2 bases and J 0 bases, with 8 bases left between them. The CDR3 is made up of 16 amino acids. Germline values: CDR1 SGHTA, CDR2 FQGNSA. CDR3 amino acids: CASSLILSSYNSPLHF. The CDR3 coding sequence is TGTGCCAGCAGCTTAATCTTGAGCTCCTATAATTCACCCCTCCACTTT.

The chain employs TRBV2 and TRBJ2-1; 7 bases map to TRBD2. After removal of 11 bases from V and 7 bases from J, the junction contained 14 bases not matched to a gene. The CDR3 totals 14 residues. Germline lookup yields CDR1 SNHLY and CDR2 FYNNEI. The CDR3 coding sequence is TGTGCCGTTCGAATGGGGAGGGGATGGAATGAGCAGTTCTTC. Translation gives CAVRMGRGWNEQFF.

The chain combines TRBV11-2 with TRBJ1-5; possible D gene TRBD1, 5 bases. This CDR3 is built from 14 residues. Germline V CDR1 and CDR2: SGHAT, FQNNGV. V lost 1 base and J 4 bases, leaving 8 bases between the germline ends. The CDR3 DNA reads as TGTGCCAGCAGCTTAGGACAGCTGAATCAGCCCCAGCATTTT. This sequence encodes CASSLGQLNQPQHF.

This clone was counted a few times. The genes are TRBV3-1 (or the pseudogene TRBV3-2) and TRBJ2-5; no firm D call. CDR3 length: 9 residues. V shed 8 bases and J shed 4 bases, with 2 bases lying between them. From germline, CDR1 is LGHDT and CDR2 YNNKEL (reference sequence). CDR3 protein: CASGETQYF. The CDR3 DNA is TGTGCCAGCGGAGAGACCCAGTACTTC.

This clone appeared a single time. CDR3 amino acids: CAIRLAGDNEQFF. CDR3 nucleotides: TGTGCCATCAGGCTAGCGGGGGACAATGAGCAGTTCTTC. The genes are TRBV10-3 and TRBJ2-1, with 10 bases lining up with TRBD2. This CDR3 is 13 amino acids long. The germline V gene has CDR1 ENHRY and CDR2 SYGVKD. The ends lost 6 bases at V and 5 bases at J; junction bases unmatched: 1.

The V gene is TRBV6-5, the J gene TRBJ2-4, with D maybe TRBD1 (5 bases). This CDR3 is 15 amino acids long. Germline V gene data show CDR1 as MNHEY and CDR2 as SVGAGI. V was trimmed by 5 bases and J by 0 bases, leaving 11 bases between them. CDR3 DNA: TGTGCCAGCAGTCGTTTCGACAGAGCCAAAAACATTCAGTACTTC. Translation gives CASSRFDRAKNIQYF.

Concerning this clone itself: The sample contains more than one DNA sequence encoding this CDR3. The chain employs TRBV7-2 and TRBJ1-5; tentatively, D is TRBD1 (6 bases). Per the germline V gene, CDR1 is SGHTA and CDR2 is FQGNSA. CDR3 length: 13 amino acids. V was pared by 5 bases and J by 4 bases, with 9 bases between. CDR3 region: CASSIRGNQPQHF. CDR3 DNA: TGTGCCAGCAGCATCAGGGGAAATCAGCCCCAGCATTTT. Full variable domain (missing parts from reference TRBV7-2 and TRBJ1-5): GAGVSQSPSNKVTEKGKDVELRCDPISGHTALYWYRQSLGQGLEFLIYFQGNSAPDKSGLPSDRFSAERTGGSVSTLTIQRTQQEDSAVYLCASSIRGNQPQHFGDGTRLSIL.

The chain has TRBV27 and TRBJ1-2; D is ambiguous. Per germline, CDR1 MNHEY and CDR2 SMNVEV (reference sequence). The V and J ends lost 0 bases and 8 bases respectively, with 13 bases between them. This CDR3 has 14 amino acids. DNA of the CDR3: TGTGCCAGCAGTTTATCGGGAACGATCGACGGCTACACCTTC. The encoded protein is CASSLSGTIDGYTF.

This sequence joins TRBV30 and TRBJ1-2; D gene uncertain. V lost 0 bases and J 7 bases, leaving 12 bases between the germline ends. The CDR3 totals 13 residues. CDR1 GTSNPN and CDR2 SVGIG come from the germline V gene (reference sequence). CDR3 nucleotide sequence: TGTGCCTGGAGTGTACACAGTGATGGTGGCTACACCTTC. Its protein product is CAWSVHSDGGYTF.

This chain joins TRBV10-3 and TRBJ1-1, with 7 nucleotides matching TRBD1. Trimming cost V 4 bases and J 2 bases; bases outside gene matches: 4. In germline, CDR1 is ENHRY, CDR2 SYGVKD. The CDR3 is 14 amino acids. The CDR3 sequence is CAISAGTVNTEAFF. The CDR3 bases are TGTGCCATCAGTGCCGGGACAGTAAACACTGAAGCTTTCTTT.

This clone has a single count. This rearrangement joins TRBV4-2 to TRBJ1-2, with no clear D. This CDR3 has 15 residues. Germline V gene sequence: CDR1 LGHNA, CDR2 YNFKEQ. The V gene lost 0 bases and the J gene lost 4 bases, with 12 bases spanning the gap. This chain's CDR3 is CASSQDFGIGYGYTF. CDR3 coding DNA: TGTGCCAGCAGCCAAGATTTTGGGATCGGCTATGGCTACACCTTC.

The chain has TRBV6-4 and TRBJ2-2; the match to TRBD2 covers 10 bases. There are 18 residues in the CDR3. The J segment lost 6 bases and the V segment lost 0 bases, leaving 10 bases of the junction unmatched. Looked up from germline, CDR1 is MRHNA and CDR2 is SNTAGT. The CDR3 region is CASSDSWLAGARSGELFF. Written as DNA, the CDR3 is TGTGCCAGCAGTGACTCATGGCTAGCGGGGGCTCGGTCCGGGGAGCTGTTTTTT.

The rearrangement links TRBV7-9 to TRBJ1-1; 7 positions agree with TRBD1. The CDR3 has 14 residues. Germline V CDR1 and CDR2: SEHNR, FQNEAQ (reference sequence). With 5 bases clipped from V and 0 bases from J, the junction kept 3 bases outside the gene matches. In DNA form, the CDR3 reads TGTGCCAGCAGCCCCCAGGGGGTGAACACTGAAGCTTTCTTT. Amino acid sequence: CASSPQGVNTEAFF.

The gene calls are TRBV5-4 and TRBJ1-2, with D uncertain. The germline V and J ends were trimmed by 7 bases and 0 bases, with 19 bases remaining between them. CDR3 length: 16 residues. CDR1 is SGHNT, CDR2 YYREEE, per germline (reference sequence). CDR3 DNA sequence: TGTGCCAGCCGGGCGGGCCGCACAAGAGCTAACTATGGCTACACCTTC. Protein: CASRAGRTRANYGYTF.

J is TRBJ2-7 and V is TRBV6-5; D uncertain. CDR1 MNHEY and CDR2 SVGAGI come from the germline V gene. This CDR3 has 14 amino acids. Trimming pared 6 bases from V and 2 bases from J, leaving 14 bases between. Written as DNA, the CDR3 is TGTGCCAGCAGCCAAGACGGCGAGCCCTACGAGCAGTACTTC. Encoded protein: CASSQDGEPYEQYF.

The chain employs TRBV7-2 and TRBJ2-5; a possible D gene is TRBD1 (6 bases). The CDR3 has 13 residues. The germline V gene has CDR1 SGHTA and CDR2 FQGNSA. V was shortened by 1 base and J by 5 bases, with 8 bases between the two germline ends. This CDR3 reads CASSLGQGETQYF. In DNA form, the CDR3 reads TGTGCCAGCAGCTTAGGGCAGGGGGAGACCCAGTACTTC.

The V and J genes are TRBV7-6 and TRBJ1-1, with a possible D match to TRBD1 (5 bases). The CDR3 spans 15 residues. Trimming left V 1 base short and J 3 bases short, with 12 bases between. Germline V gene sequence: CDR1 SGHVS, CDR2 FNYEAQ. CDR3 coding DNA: TGTGCCAGCAGCTTAGGAGGGGCCGGTTACACTGAAGCTTTCTTT. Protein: CASSLGGAGYTEAFF.

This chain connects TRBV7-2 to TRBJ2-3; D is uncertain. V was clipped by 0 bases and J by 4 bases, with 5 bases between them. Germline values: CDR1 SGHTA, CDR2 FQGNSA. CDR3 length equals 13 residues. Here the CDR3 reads CASSLAYSDTQYF. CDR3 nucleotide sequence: TGTGCCAGCAGCTTAGCGTATTCAGATACGCAGTATTTT.

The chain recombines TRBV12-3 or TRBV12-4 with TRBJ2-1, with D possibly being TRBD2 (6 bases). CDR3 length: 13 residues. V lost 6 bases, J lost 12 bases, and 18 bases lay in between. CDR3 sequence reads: CASRRDSFDGQFF. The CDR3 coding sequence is TGTGCCAGCAGGCGGGACTCCTTTGATGGGCAGTTCTTC.

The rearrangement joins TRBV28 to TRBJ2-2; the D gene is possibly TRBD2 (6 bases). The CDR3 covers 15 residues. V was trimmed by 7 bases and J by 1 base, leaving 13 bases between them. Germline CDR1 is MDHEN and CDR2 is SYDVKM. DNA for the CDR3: TGTGCCAGCACGTTGGGGGGAGGGAACACCGGGGAGCTGTTTTTT. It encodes CASTLGGGNTGELFF.

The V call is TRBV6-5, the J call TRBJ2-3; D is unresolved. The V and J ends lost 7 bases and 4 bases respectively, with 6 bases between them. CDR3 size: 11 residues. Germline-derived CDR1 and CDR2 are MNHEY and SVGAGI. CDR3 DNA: TGTGCCAGCAACCAGGCAGATACGCAGTATTTT. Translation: CASNQADTQYF.

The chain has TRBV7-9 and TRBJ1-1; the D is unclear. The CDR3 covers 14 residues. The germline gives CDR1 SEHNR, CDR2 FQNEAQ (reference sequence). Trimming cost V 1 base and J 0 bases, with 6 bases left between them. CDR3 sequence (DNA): TGTGCCAGCAGCTTAGACCAAGTGAACACTGAAGCTTTCTTT. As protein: CASSLDQVNTEAFF.

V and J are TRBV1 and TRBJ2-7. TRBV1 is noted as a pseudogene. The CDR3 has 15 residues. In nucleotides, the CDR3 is TGCACCAGCAGCCAAGTTAGTCAGACCTCCTACGAGCAGTACTTC. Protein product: CTSSQVSQTSYEQYF.

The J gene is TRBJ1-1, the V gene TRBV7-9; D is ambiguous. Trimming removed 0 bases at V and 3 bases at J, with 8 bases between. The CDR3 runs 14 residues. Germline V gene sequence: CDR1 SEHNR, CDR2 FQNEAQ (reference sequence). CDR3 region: CASSLAPGHTEAFF. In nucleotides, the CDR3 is TGTGCCAGCAGCTTAGCGCCCGGGCACACTGAAGCTTTCTTT. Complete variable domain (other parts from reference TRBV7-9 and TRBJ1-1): DTGVSQNPRHKITKRGQNVTFRCDPISEHNRLYWYRQTLGQGPEFLTYFQNEAQLEKSRLLSDRFSAERPKGSFSTLEIQRTEQGDSAMYLCASSLAPGHTEAFFGQGTRLTVV.

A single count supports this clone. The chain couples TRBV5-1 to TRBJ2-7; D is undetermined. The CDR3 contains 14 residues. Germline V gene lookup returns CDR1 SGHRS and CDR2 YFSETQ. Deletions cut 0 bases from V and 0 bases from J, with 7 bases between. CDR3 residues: CASSLDPSSYEQYF. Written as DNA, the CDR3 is TGCGCCAGCAGCTTGGACCCAAGCTCCTACGAGCAGTACTTC.